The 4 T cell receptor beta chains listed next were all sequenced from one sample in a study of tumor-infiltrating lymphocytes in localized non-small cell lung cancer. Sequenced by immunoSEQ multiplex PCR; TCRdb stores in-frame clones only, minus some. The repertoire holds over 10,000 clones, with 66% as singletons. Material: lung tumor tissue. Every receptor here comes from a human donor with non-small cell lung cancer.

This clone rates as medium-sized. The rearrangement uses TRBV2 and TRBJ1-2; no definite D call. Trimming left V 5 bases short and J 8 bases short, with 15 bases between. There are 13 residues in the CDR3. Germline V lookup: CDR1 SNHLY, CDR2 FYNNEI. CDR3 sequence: CASSTGNYRGYTF. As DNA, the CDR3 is TGTGCCAGCAGTACCGGAAATTATCGCGGCTACACCTTC.

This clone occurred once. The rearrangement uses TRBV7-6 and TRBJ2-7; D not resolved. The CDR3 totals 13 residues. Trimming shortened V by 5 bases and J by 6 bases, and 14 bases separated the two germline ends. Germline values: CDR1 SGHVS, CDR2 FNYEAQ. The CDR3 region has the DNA TGTGCCAGCAGCCGCAACGTGCAGTCCGAGCAGTACTTC. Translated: CASSRNVQSEQYF.

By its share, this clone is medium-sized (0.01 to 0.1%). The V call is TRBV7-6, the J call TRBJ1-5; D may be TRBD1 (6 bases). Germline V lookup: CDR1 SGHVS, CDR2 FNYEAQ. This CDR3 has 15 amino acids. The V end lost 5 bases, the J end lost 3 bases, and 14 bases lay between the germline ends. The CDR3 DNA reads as TGTGCCAGCAGCCCAACGACAGGATACAATCAGCCCCAGCATTTT. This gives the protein CASSPTTGYNQPQHF.

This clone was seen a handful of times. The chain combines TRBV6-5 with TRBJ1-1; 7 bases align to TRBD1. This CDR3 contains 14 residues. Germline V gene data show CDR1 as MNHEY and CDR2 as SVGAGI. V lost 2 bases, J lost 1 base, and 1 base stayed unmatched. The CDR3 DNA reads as TGTGCCAGCAGTTACAGGACAGGGAACACTGAAGCTTTCTTT. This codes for CASSYRTGNTEAFF.